This entry concerns a single T cell receptor (beta chain). Its antigen remains unidentified. A much larger clone sits a single nucleotide away, making a read error possible. These data come from a study of molecular identifiers for immune sequencing clone quantification. Findings and caveats of the study: The share of molecules held by clones above 20 RNA copies was over 98% in effector cells and under 1% in naive cells. Detection of one spiked Jurkat cell's TCR RNA reportedly worked in one million naive cells.

A CD8+CD4-CCR7+CD45RA+ gate was used to sort naive CD8 T cells. V was pared by 7 bases and J by 0 bases, with 14 bases between. CDR3 length equals 15 residues. Germline V gene data show CDR1 as SGHRS and CDR2 as YFSETQ. TCRdb recomputed calls from the PCR reads with MiXCR, one row per CDR3 protein. The table shows about 500,000 distinct CDR3 sequences, with roughly 23% occurring only once. The source of this sequence is a human donor in good health. Some libraries in this study had Jurkat cell RNA spiked in. The material sequenced was naive CD8+ T cells from blood, with Jurkat cell RNA spiked in. Subset of the sample: FACS-sorted CD8+CD4-CCR7+CD45RA+ naive T cells. This chain joins TRBV5-1 and TRBJ2-4, with D perhaps given as TRBD1 or TRBD2 (6 bases each). The DNA of the CDR3 is TGCGCCAGCGGCGGGGACACCCTAGCCAAAAACATTCAGTACTTC. Translating gives CASGGDTLAKNIQYF.